The T cell receptor beta chain under discussion was sequenced for a study of blood T cell repertoires in COVID-19. Background on the study: Cohort 3 donors counted as recovered after two negative PCRs, clearance, or resolved symptoms. T cells, B-cell-depleted T cells, or PBMCs supplied cDNA or gDNA.

Participant ages covered about 18 to 89 years across about two dozen US areas. Generated by immunoSEQ multiplex PCR, the TCRdb table keeps only in-frame clones and is missing some. The table records approximately 200,000 clones, about nine tenths of them present only once. Germline values: CDR1 MNHNY, CDR2 SVGAGI (reference sequence). The CDR3 runs 16 residues. V was trimmed by 0 bases and J by 0 bases, leaving 10 bases between them. Sample: PBMCs or T cells enriched from blood (not recorded which). The origin of this receptor is a man aged 25-40 years in a cohort exposed to, infected with or recovered from COVID-19 (not recorded which). This chain connects TRBV6-6 to TRBJ2-3; D gene ambiguous. CDR3 region: CASSYSPITSTDTQYF. DNA for the CDR3: TGTGCCAGCAGTTACTCGCCTATCACTAGCACAGATACGCAGTATTTT.